One sample yielded the 19 T cell receptor beta chains listed below, sequenced in a study of cytomegalovirus exposure and HLA in healthy donors. The PCR contained 60 Vbeta and 13 Jbeta primers. Only in-frame clones appear in the TCRdb table, and some are missing; sequencing was by immunoSEQ multiplex PCR. The sample holds about 200,000 clones; 10% to 15% are singletons and the top ten take 7.5% to 10%. The specimen was PBMCs. These receptors all stem from a man aged 50 or older in good health and CMV-seropositive.

This clone was detected a few times. V gene TRBV11-2 combines with J gene TRBJ2-3; D is possibly TRBD2 (7 bases). The V gene lost 1 base and the J gene lost 2 bases, with 13 bases spanning the gap. The CDR3 loop spans 16 amino acids. Looked up from germline, CDR1 is SGHAT and CDR2 is FQNNGV. The CDR3, as DNA: TGTGCCAGCAGCTTAGGAGGGGGGGCGAACACAGATACGCAGTATTTT. It codes for CASSLGGGANTDTQYF. Filled out from reference TRBV11-2 and TRBJ2-3, the complete variable domain reads EAGVAQSPRYKIIEKRQSVAFWCNPISGHATLYWYQQILGQGPKLLIQFQNNGVVDDSQLPKDRFSAERLKGVDSTLKIQPAKLEDSAVYLCASSLGGGANTDTQYFGPGTRLTVL.

The V call is TRBV2, the J call TRBJ1-5; 8 nucleotides line up with TRBD1. CDR1 is SNHLY and CDR2 is FYNNEI in the germline V gene. The CDR3 contains 15 residues. After removal of 6 bases from V and 6 bases from J, the junction contained 10 bases not matched to a gene. Written as DNA, the CDR3 is TGTGCCAGCAGGTCGGAAGTACAGGGGGGTCAGCCCCAGCATTTT. This sequence encodes CASRSEVQGGQPQHF.

This CDR3 reads CASSPGTVTEAFF. In DNA form, the CDR3 reads TGTGCCAGCAGCCCCGGGACAGTCACTGAAGCTTTCTTT. This chain uses TRBV6-5 with TRBJ1-1, with 7 bases fitting TRBD1. The J segment lost 4 bases and the V segment lost 6 bases, leaving 5 bases of the junction unmatched. Germline V gives CDR1 MNHEY, CDR2 SVGAGI. The CDR3 totals 13 residues.

This clone was seen only a few times. V and J are TRBV27 and TRBJ2-7; 7 nucleotides align to TRBD2. The CDR3 length is 16 residues. Germline V gives CDR1 MNHEY, CDR2 SMNVEV (reference sequence). V gave up 5 bases and J gave up 0 bases; unmatched junction bases: 10. The CDR3 region has the DNA TGTGCCAGCAGTATAGGGCTAGCGGCGATCTCCTACGAGCAGTACTTC. It codes for CASSIGLAAISYEQYF.

This clone has more than one count but fewer than ten. V is TRBV5-4 and J is TRBJ1-2; D remains ambiguous. With 4 bases removed from V and 3 bases from J, the gap between germline ends came to 13 bases. Germline V CDR1 and CDR2: SGHNT, YYREEE (reference sequence). The CDR3 extends over 14 amino acids. Here the CDR3 DNA reads TGTGCCAGCAGCCAATCCGGGTCCTACTATGGCTACACCTTC. This encodes CASSQSGSYYGYTF.

This chain links TRBV5-1 with TRBJ1-6, with a tentative D call TRBD1 (5 bases). CDR3 length equals 15 residues. V lost 3 bases to trimming and J lost 6 bases, with 13 bases between them. CDR1 and CDR2 (germline): SGHRS, YFSETQ. Here the CDR3 reads CASSSQGEFNSPLHF. CDR3 coding DNA: TGCGCCAGCAGCTCCCAGGGCGAGTTTAATTCACCCCTCCACTTT.

This clone was counted only a few times. Other nucleotide sequences in the sample specify the same CDR3. The V gene is TRBV6-5, the J gene TRBJ1-2; D is perhaps TRBD1 (5 bases). From germline, CDR1 is MNHEY and CDR2 SVGAGI. V lost 5 bases and J 2 bases, leaving 9 bases between the germline ends. CDR3 length: 13 amino acids. The CDR3 is CASSPQGNYGYTF. The CDR3 DNA reads TGTGCCAGCAGTCCTCAGGGAAACTATGGCTACACCTTC.

This chain connects TRBV6-1 to TRBJ2-7; possible D gene TRBD1, 5 bases. V was pared by 9 bases and J by 3 bases, with 15 bases between. The germline V gene has CDR1 MNHNS and CDR2 SASEGT. This CDR3 comprises 13 residues. The chain's CDR3 is CASGAGSGYEQYF. CDR3 in DNA: TGTGCCAGTGGGGCAGGGTCCGGCTACGAGCAGTACTTC.

V usage is TRBV18 and J usage is TRBJ2-2, with D maybe TRBD2 (6 bases). The V end lost 3 bases, the J end lost 5 bases, and 16 bases lay between the germline ends. The CDR3 totals 16 residues. Germline CDR1 is KGHSH and CDR2 is LQKENI. The CDR3 DNA is TGTGCCAGCTCACCTCAGGGAGGCATCGGAACCGGGGAGCTGTTTTTT. Translated, it gives CASSPQGGIGTGELFF.

In its sample, this clone was seen a few times. The chain is built from TRBV6-5 and TRBJ2-2, with TRBD1 matching 10 bases. After removal of 4 bases from V and 7 bases from J, the junction contained 9 bases not matched to a gene. The CDR3 spans 16 residues. Germline CDR1 MNHEY, CDR2 SVGAGI. CDR3 nucleotide sequence: TGTGCCAGCAGTTCCGGGGGACAGGGGACGGGCGGGGAGCTGTTTTTT. The encoded protein is CASSSGGQGTGGELFF.

V and J are TRBV18 and TRBJ2-2; D possibly corresponds to TRBD2 (6 bases). The CDR3 is 16 amino acids. From germline, CDR1 is KGHSH and CDR2 LQKENI. V shed 4 bases and J shed 2 bases, with 14 bases lying between them. The CDR3 reads CASSRRGGVNTGELFF. The CDR3 nucleotides read TGTGCCAGCTCACGTCGTGGAGGGGTCAACACCGGGGAGCTGTTTTTT.

This clone was seen a few times. This sequence joins TRBV27 and TRBJ1-1; the match to TRBD1 covers 7 bases. This CDR3 contains 13 residues. CDR1 MNHEY and CDR2 SMNVEV come from the germline V gene (reference sequence). With 6 bases clipped from V and 3 bases from J, the junction kept 4 bases outside the gene matches. The CDR3 DNA reads as TGTGCCAGCAGCAGTCAGGGGGACACTGAAGCTTTCTTT. Residues: CASSSQGDTEAFF.

This clone was observed a few times. V is TRBV6-6 and J is TRBJ1-4; tentatively, D is TRBD1 (6 bases). Trimming took 6 bases from V and 8 from J, leaving 16 bases between them. Germline CDR1 MNHNY, CDR2 SVGAGI (reference sequence). The CDR3 is 14 residues long. This CDR3 reads CASRSTGSGEKLFF. DNA for the CDR3: TGTGCCAGCAGGTCCACAGGGAGTGGGGAAAAACTGTTTTTT.

Details on this clone: The identical CDR3 is also encoded by other nucleotide sequences in the sample. The chain links TRBV19 to TRBJ2-2; 7 bases match TRBD1. The V gene's germline CDR1 is LNHDA and CDR2 SQIVND (reference sequence). The CDR3 extends over 13 amino acids. The V and J ends lost 4 bases and 5 bases, in that order; junction bases with no gene match: 1. The CDR3 is CASSNRGTGELFF. The CDR3 coding sequence is TGTGCCAGTAGTAACAGGGGAACCGGGGAGCTGTTTTTT.

The CDR3 loop is CASSDNINSPLHF. The CDR3 DNA is TGTGCCAGCAGTGACAACATTAATTCACCCCTCCACTTT. V is TRBV2 and J is TRBJ1-6, with D hard to call. The CDR3 is 13 residues long. The V end lost 3 bases, the J end lost 6 bases, and 6 bases lay between the germline ends. Germline assignment: CDR1 SNHLY and CDR2 FYNNEI. Variable domain in full (rest from reference TRBV2 and TRBJ1-6): EPEVTQTPSHQVTQMGQEVILRCVPISNHLYFYWYRQILGQKVEFLVSFYNNEISEKSEIFDDQFSVERPDGSNFTLKIRSTKLEDSAMYFCASSDNINSPLHFGNGTRLTVT.

This clone was seen once. The chain employs TRBV5-6 and TRBJ1-4; 10 bases match TRBD1. This CDR3 spans 15 amino acids. Looked up from germline, CDR1 is SGHDT and CDR2 is YYEEEE. The V segment lost 4 bases and the J segment 6 bases; nucleotides outside the gene matches: 6. The CDR3 protein is CASSLTGTGDEKLFF. In nucleotides, the CDR3 is TGTGCCAGCAGCCTCACCGGGACAGGGGATGAAAAACTGTTTTTT.

The gene calls are TRBV18 and TRBJ1-4; D unresolved. This CDR3 has 14 residues. V was shortened by 3 bases and J by 8 bases, with 13 bases between the two germline ends. Per germline, CDR1 KGHSH and CDR2 LQKENI. Here the CDR3 reads CASSPMRSSEKLFF. The DNA for the CDR3 is TGTGCCAGCTCACCTATGAGGTCTAGCGAAAAACTGTTTTTT.

The rearrangement uses TRBV29-1 and TRBJ2-1; TRBD2 might be the D (5 bases). This CDR3 has 14 amino acids. Trimming pared 5 bases from V and 7 bases from J, leaving 18 bases between. Germline-derived CDR1 and CDR2 are SQVTM and ANQGSEA. The CDR3 DNA follows: TGCAGCGTTTACAAGGGAGAAAGGGAGAATGAGCAGTTCTTC. Translated: CSVYKGERENEQFF.

The table lists this clone with a few counts. This chain connects TRBV27 to TRBJ2-5, with D maybe TRBD1 (6 bases). CDR3 size: 14 residues. V was cut by 6 bases and J by 5 bases, with 16 bases left in between. Germline V CDR1 and CDR2: MNHEY, SMNVEV (reference sequence). CDR3 protein: CASRPTGKRETQYF. The DNA of the CDR3 is TGTGCCAGCAGGCCGACAGGAAAACGGGAGACCCAGTACTTC.